Presented here are 29 T cell receptor beta chains from one specimen sequenced in a study of cytomegalovirus exposure and HLA in healthy donors. The repertoire was sequenced with immunoSEQ multiplex PCR; TCRdb's copy has only in-frame clones and lacks some. The data show about 400,000 clones, 86% seen once. The sample consisted of PBMCs. All receptors come from a woman aged 18-29 years in good health and CMV-seronegative.

This clone has just one count. The chain uses TRBV13 and TRBJ2-4; D is possibly TRBD2 (5 bases). The CDR3 spans 18 residues. Trimming shortened V by 5 bases and J by 2 bases, and 22 bases separated the two germline ends. Germline lookup yields CDR1 PRHDT and CDR2 FYEKMQ (reference sequence). This chain's CDR3 is CASSLRLIRRGSKNIQYF. The CDR3 coding sequence is TGTGCCAGCAGCCTAAGACTTATACGACGGGGTTCCAAAAACATTCAGTACTTC.

The gene calls are TRBV6-5 and TRBJ2-7; a weak D match, TRBD2 (6 bases). V lost 2 bases, J lost 3 bases, and 11 bases lay in between. CDR3 length equals 14 residues. CDR1 MNHEY and CDR2 SVGAGI come from the germline V gene. The CDR3 region has the DNA TGTGCCAGCAGTTACCGTCCGGGAGACTACGAGCAGTACTTC. This encodes CASSYRPGDYEQYF.

The chain links TRBV23-1 to TRBJ2-4; D might be TRBD1 (5 bases). TRBV23-1 is an open reading frame, and its role is uncertain. The CDR3 is 13 residues long. Trimming removed 0 bases from V and 7 bases from J, with 7 bases in between. The CDR3 DNA reads TGCGCCAGCAGTCAATCGGGGCCTAACATTCAGTACTTC. Its protein product is CASSQSGPNIQYF.

The chain uses TRBV5-1 and TRBJ2-3, with TRBD1 matching over 8 bases. CDR1 is SGHRS and CDR2 is YFSETQ in the germline V gene. The CDR3 is 13 residues long. Germline trimming cut 5 bases from V and 5 bases from J; bases unmatched to any gene: 4. The CDR3 loop reads CASSPTGGDTQYF. For the CDR3, the DNA is TGCGCCAGCAGTCCCACAGGGGGAGATACGCAGTATTTT.

This chain links TRBV2 with TRBJ2-3; 8 bases map to TRBD2. The CDR3 is 14 residues long. V was pared by 3 bases and J by 4 bases, with 3 bases of the junction left unmatched. CDR1 is SNHLY, CDR2 FYNNEI, per germline. The CDR3 sequence: CASSERRGADTQYF. The CDR3 DNA sequence: TGTGCCAGCAGTGAGAGGCGGGGGGCAGATACGCAGTATTTT.

The chain is built from TRBV6-6 and TRBJ2-7; tentatively, D is TRBD2 (5 bases). From germline, CDR1 is MNHNY and CDR2 SVGAGI (reference sequence). This CDR3 spans 14 amino acids. V lost 6 bases and J lost 5, with 17 bases in between. CDR3 amino acids: CASSPTSLRDEQYF. The CDR3 DNA sequence: TGTGCCAGCAGCCCTACTAGTTTGCGAGACGAGCAGTACTTC.

The J gene is TRBJ2-4, the V gene TRBV30, with D possibly TRBD1 on 6 matching bases. The V end lost 2 bases, the J end lost 6 bases, and 11 bases lay between the germline ends. This CDR3 region has 13 residues. Germline CDR1 is GTSNPN and CDR2 is SVGIG (reference sequence). The CDR3 nucleotides read TGTGCCTGGAGTCCGGGACACCTAAACATTCAGTACTTC. Translating gives CAWSPGHLNIQYF.

V and J are TRBV11-1 and TRBJ1-1; TRBD1 might be the D (5 bases). The germline V gene encodes CDR1 SGHAT and CDR2 FQDESV (reference sequence). CDR3 length equals 16 residues. V was clipped by 5 bases and J by 5 bases, with 21 bases between them. The CDR3 coding sequence is TGTGCCAGCAGCCCTATTCGCGGGGACGAGAAAACTGAAGCTTTCTTT. Its translation: CASSPIRGDEKTEAFF.

The chain carries TRBV7-6 and TRBJ2-3; D is undetermined. This CDR3 is built from 15 residues. Trimming took 2 bases from V and 4 from J, leaving 13 bases between them. The V gene's germline CDR1 is SGHVS and CDR2 FNYEAQ. Here the CDR3 reads CASSLNPSEADTQYF. The CDR3 bases are TGTGCCAGCAGCTTAAACCCCTCTGAGGCAGATACGCAGTATTTT.

V and J are TRBV5-6 and TRBJ2-6; possibly TRBD1 for D (6 bases). Germline CDR1 reads SGHDT; CDR2 reads YYEEEE. Trimming shortened V by 2 bases and J by 0 bases, and 18 bases separated the two germline ends. The CDR3 consists of 19 residues. CDR3 in DNA: TGTGCCAGCAGCTTCCCATCGACAGGCAGAAGCTCTGGGGCCAACGTCCTGACTTTC. Amino acids: CASSFPSTGRSSGANVLTF.

This clone was picked up a small number of times. The chain is built from TRBV28 and TRBJ2-3; the D is unclear. From germline, CDR1 is MDHEN and CDR2 SYDVKM. CDR3 length: 15 residues. The ends were cut back, 3 bases at V and 2 bases at J, with 12 bases in the middle. In DNA form, the CDR3 reads TGTGCCAGCAGTTTGAAGCGAACCAACACAGATACGCAGTATTTT. Translation: CASSLKRTNTDTQYF.

The chain joins TRBV27 to TRBJ1-6; D unresolved. This CDR3 is built from 14 residues. Per the germline V gene, CDR1 is MNHEY and CDR2 is SMNVEV (reference sequence). Deletions cut 2 bases from V and 9 bases from J, with 11 bases between. The CDR3 here is CASSLGRAFSPLHF. As DNA, the CDR3 is TGTGCCAGCAGTTTAGGGAGGGCGTTTTCACCCCTCCACTTT.

The chain links TRBV5-1 to TRBJ1-3; possibly TRBD1 for D (5 bases). The CDR3 length is 16 residues. From germline, CDR1 is SGHRS and CDR2 YFSETQ. V lost 4 bases and J lost 8, with 22 bases in between. The DNA of the CDR3 is TGCGCCAGCAGCCCGCCTGGGGCCGCCGGAGGGGACACCATATATTTT. Its translation: CASSPPGAAGGDTIYF.

CDR3 sequence: CASSFDRGSFDTQYF. CDR3 sequence (DNA): TGTGCCAGCAGTTTTGATCGCGGGAGTTTTGATACGCAGTATTTT. The chain is built from TRBV28 and TRBJ2-3, with 7 bases identical to TRBD2. The CDR3 consists of 15 residues. Per the germline V gene, CDR1 is MDHEN and CDR2 is SYDVKM. The junction had 9 bases not matched to a gene; V was cut back by 3 bases and J by 6 bases.

This clone was detected a few times. The genes are TRBV25-1 and TRBJ2-7; D gene uncertain. This CDR3 comprises 14 residues. The V gene lost 6 bases and the J gene lost 0 bases, with 12 bases spanning the gap. CDR1 and CDR2 from the germline V gene are MGHDK and SYGVNS. The CDR3: CASRLLVSSYEQYF. For the CDR3, the DNA is TGTGCCAGCAGACTCTTGGTTTCCTCCTACGAGCAGTACTTC.

This clone appeared once. The gene calls are TRBV28 and TRBJ2-7, with TRBD2 matching over 9 bases. Unmatched junction bases numbered 14, after V lost 8 bases and J lost 6 bases. CDR1 is MDHEN, CDR2 SYDVKM, per germline. CDR3 length: 15 residues. CDR3 in amino acids: CASSITALAGTEQYF. CDR3 nucleotides: TGTGCCAGCTCGATCACAGCCCTAGCGGGAACCGAGCAGTACTTC.

This clone has only one observation. The chain links TRBV29-1 to TRBJ2-2; maybe TRBD1 (6 bases). Germline CDR1 SQVTM, CDR2 ANQGSEA. The CDR3 has 16 amino acids. V lost 6 bases and J 1 base, leaving 18 bases between the germline ends. This chain's CDR3 is CSVSQSGVVNTGELFF. The CDR3 region has the DNA TGCAGCGTCTCCCAGTCAGGGGTGGTGAACACCGGGGAGCTGTTTTTT.

The V and J genes are TRBV2 and TRBJ2-1, with D possibly matching TRBD2 (6 bases). The V and J ends lost 7 bases and 0 bases respectively, with 13 bases between them. Germline V lookup: CDR1 SNHLY, CDR2 FYNNEI. This CDR3 is 15 amino acids long. This chain's CDR3 is CASTRGVISYNEQFF. As DNA, the CDR3 is TGTGCCAGCACCCGCGGGGTCATCTCCTACAATGAGCAGTTCTTC.

The J gene is TRBJ1-5, the V gene TRBV15; D gene uncertain. CDR1 LNHNV and CDR2 YYDKDF come from the germline V gene (reference sequence). This CDR3 region has 20 residues. Trimming removed 1 base at V and 0 bases at J, with 22 bases between. The CDR3 protein is CATSRGPGQDGGYSNQPQHF. The DNA for the CDR3 is TGTGCCACCAGCAGAGGGCCAGGTCAAGACGGTGGGTATAGCAATCAGCCCCAGCATTTT.

V gene TRBV7-2 combines with J gene TRBJ2-3, with a weak D call TRBD2 (6 bases). V lost 2 bases and J lost 5, with 14 bases in between. The germline V gene has CDR1 SGHTA and CDR2 FQGNSA. The CDR3 has 15 amino acids. CDR3 in amino acids: CASSLKAGWGDTQYF. The CDR3 DNA follows: TGTGCCAGCAGCTTAAAGGCGGGATGGGGAGATACGCAGTATTTT. Full variable domain (missing parts from reference TRBV7-2 and TRBJ2-3): GAGVSQSPSNKVTEKGKDVELRCDPISGHTALYWYRQSLGQGLEFLIYFQGNSAPDKSGLPSDRFSAERTGGSVSTLTIQRTQQEDSAVYLCASSLKAGWGDTQYFGPGTRLTVL.

This clone has just a few counts. V usage is TRBV7-6 and J usage is TRBJ2-7, with D hard to call. Trimming removed 5 bases from V and 2 bases from J, with 10 bases in between. The CDR3 runs to 13 residues. Germline CDR1 and CDR2: SGHVS and FNYEAQ. CDR3 residues: CASSAAQAYEQYF. CDR3 bases: TGTGCCAGCAGCGCTGCCCAGGCCTACGAGCAGTACTTC.

This sequence joins TRBV2 and TRBJ1-5; tentative D call: TRBD1 (5 bases). Germline-derived CDR1 and CDR2 are SNHLY and FYNNEI. The V end lost 2 bases, the J end lost 4 bases, and 12 bases lay between the germline ends. This CDR3 is built from 15 residues. The CDR3 sequence is CASSEQTVLNQPQHF. CDR3 sequence (DNA): TGTGCCAGCAGTGAACAGACAGTTCTGAATCAGCCCCAGCATTTT.

This clone occurred once. The chain employs TRBV7-2 and TRBJ1-1; D unresolved. Germline CDR1 is SGHTA and CDR2 is FQGNSA. Between the trimmed V and J ends, which lost 0 bases and 4 bases, there was a span of 3 bases. The CDR3 is made up of 12 amino acids. The CDR3: CASSLAGTEAFF. CDR3 nucleotide sequence: TGTGCCAGCAGCTTAGCCGGCACTGAAGCTTTCTTT. The complete variable domain, with remaining parts taken from reference TRBV7-2 and TRBJ1-1, reads GAGVSQSPSNKVTEKGKDVELRCDPISGHTALYWYRQSLGQGLEFLIYFQGNSAPDKSGLPSDRFSAERTGGSVSTLTIQRTQQEDSAVYLCASSLAGTEAFFGQGTRLTVV.

The table lists this clone with a few counts. The V call is TRBV7-9, the J call TRBJ2-1; D possibly corresponds to TRBD1 (6 bases). The CDR3 loop spans 15 amino acids. Germline assignment: CDR1 SEHNR and CDR2 FQNEAQ (reference sequence). Trimming shortened V by 4 bases and J by 3 bases, and 13 bases separated the two germline ends. CDR3 residues: CASSSLEGDYNEQFF. The CDR3 region has the DNA TGTGCCAGCAGCTCCCTAGAGGGGGACTACAATGAGCAGTTCTTC.

The V gene is TRBV4-2, the J gene TRBJ1-5, with D possibly being TRBD1 (5 bases). V dropped 2 bases and J dropped 4 bases, with 9 bases sitting between them. The CDR3 is made up of 14 amino acids. Germline V lookup: CDR1 LGHNA, CDR2 YNFKEQ. The CDR3 sequence is CASSQPGGNQPQHF. The CDR3 region has the DNA TGTGCCAGCAGCCAACCCGGGGGGAATCAGCCCCAGCATTTT.

The CDR3 protein is CASYDRGIGYGYTF. The CDR3 DNA follows: TGTGCCAGCTACGACAGGGGGATCGGCTATGGCTACACCTTC. The V gene is TRBV28, the J gene TRBJ1-2; 9 bases align to TRBD1. The V gene's germline CDR1 is MDHEN and CDR2 SYDVKM. Trimming took 8 bases from V and 4 from J; bases not matched to a gene: 8. The CDR3 extends over 14 amino acids.

Details on this clone: Within the sample, other DNA sequences also encode this same CDR3. The rearrangement uses TRBV7-9 and TRBJ1-1; 9 bases line up with TRBD1. The CDR3 has 15 amino acids. Germline CDR1 reads SEHNR; CDR2 reads FQNEAQ (reference sequence). The J segment lost 1 base and the V segment lost 5 bases, leaving 5 bases of the junction unmatched. The CDR3 loop reads CASSPWGQGNTEAFF. CDR3 DNA: TGTGCCAGCAGCCCTTGGGGACAGGGGAACACTGAAGCTTTCTTT.

This clone has a handful of counts. V gene TRBV30 combines with J gene TRBJ2-7; 8 nucleotides align to TRBD2. Trimming took 4 bases from V and 3 from J; bases not matched to a gene: 14. There are 16 residues in the CDR3. Germline CDR1 is GTSNPN and CDR2 is SVGIG (reference sequence). The CDR3 nucleotides read TGTGCCTGGACCACCTTAGAAAAGGGACTAGGCTACGAGCAGTACTTC. Amino acids: CAWTTLEKGLGYEQYF.

The chain is built from TRBV27 and TRBJ1-5; 9 bases are a match to TRBD1. The CDR3 totals 15 residues. Germline V gene lookup returns CDR1 MNHEY and CDR2 SMNVEV (reference sequence). The V gene end was trimmed by 4 bases and the J gene end by 7 bases; junction bases not matched to a gene: 8. CDR3 residues: CASSSGTGFGQPQHF. CDR3 in DNA: TGTGCCAGCAGTTCCGGGACAGGGTTTGGGCAGCCCCAGCATTTT.